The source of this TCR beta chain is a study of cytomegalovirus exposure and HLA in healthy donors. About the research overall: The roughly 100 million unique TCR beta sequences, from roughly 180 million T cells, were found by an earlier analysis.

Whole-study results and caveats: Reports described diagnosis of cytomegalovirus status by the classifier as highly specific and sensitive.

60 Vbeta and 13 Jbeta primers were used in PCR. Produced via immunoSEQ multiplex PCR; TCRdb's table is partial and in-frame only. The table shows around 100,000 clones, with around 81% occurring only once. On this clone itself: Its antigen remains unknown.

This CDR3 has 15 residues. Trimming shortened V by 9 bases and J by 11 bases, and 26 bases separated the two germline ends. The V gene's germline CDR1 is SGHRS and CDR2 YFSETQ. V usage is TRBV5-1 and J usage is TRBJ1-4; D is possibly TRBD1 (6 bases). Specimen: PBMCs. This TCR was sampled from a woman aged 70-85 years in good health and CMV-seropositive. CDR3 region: CATTWDTSTEAKLFF. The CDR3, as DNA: TGCGCCACTACTTGGGACACTTCGACAGAGGCGAAACTGTTTTTT.